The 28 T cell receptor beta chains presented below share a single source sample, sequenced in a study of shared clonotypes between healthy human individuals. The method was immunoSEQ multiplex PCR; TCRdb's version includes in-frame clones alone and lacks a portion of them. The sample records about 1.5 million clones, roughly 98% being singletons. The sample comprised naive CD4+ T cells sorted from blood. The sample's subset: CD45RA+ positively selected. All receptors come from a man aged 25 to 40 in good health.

The CDR3 loop reads CASGGGRSNEKLFF. In DNA form, the CDR3 reads TGTGCCAGCGGGGGGGGTCGTTCTAATGAAAAACTGTTTTTT. The rearrangement joins TRBV6-5 to TRBJ1-4, with D perhaps matching TRBD1 (5 bases). CDR3 length equals 14 residues. The germline gives CDR1 MNHEY, CDR2 SVGAGI. Deletions cut 8 bases from V and 3 bases from J, with 13 bases between.

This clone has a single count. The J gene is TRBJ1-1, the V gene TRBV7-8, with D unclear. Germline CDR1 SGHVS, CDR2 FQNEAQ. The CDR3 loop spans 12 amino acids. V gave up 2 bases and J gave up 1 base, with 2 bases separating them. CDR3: CASSLTNTEAFF. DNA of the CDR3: TGTGCCAGCAGCTTAACGAACACTGAAGCTTTCTTT.

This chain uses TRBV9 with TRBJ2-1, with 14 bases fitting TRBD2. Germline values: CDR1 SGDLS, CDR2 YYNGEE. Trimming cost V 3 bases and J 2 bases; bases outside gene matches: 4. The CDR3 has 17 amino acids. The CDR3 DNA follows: TGTGCCAGCAGCGAACGACTAGCGGGAGGGCCCTACAATGAGCAGTTCTTC. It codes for CASSERLAGGPYNEQFF.

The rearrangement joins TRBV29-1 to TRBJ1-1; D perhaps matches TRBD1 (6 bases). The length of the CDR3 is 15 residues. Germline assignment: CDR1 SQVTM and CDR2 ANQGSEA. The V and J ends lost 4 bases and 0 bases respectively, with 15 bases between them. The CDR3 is CSVGRDILMNTEAFF. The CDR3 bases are TGCAGCGTTGGGCGGGACATCCTTATGAACACTGAAGCTTTCTTT.

CDR3 loop: CASSAGPNEQYF. The CDR3 bases are TGTGCCAGCAGTGCAGGACCCAACGAGCAGTACTTC. V and J are TRBV25-1 and TRBJ2-7; no clear D gene. Germline values: CDR1 MGHDK, CDR2 SYGVNS. The CDR3 runs to 12 residues. Trimming took off 4 bases at V and 5 bases at J, with 9 bases between the two ends.

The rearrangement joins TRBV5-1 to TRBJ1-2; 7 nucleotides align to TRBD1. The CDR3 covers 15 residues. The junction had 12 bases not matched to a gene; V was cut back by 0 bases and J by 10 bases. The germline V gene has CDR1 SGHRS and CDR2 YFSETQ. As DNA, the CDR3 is TGCGCCAGCAGCTTGGAAGGGGGCGTTACGTATCTCTACACCTTC. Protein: CASSLEGGVTYLYTF.

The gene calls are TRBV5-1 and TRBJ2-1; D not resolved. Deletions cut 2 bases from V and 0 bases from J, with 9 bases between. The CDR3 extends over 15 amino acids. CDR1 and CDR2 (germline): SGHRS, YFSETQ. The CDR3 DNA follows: TGCGCCAGCAGCTTAATCAAGAGCTCCTACAATGAGCAGTTCTTC. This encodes CASSLIKSSYNEQFF.

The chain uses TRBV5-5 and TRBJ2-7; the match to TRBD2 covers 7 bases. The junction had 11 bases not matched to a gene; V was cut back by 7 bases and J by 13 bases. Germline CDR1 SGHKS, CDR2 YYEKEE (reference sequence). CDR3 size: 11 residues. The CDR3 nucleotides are TGTGCCAGCCGAAGTAGCGGGTCCCCTTACTTC. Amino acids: CASRSSGSPYF.

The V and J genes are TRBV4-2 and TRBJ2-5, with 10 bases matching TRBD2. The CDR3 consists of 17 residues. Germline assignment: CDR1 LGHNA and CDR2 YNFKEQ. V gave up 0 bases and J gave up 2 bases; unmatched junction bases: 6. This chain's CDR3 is CASSQDQGLAVQETQYF. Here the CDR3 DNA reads TGTGCCAGCAGCCAAGATCAAGGACTAGCGGTTCAAGAGACCCAGTACTTC.

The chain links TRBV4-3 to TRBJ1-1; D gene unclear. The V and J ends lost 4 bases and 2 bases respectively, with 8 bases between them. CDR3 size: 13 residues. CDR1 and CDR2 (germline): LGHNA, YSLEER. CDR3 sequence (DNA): TGCGCCAGCAGCCCGAAGCACAACACTGAAGCTTTCTTT. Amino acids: CASSPKHNTEAFF.

DNA for the CDR3: TGTGCCAGCAGTGTATTAGCGGGAGGAACGGATACGCAGTATTTT. Amino acid sequence: CASSVLAGGTDTQYF. The rearrangement links TRBV25-1 to TRBJ2-3; 10 nucleotides match TRBD2. V dropped 4 bases and J dropped 6; count of bases not matched to a gene: 7. The germline gives CDR1 MGHDK, CDR2 SYGVNS. This CDR3 is built from 15 residues.

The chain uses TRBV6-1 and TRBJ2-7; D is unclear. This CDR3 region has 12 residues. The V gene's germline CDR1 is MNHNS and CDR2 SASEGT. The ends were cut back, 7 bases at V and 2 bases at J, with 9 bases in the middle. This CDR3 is CASTRRAYEQYF. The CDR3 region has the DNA TGTGCCAGCACCCGGCGCGCCTACGAGCAGTACTTC.

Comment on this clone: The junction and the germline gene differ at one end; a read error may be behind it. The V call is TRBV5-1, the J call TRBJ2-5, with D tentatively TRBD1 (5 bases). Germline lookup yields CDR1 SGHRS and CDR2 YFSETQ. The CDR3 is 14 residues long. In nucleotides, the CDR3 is TGCGCCAGCAGATTGGGGCAGGGTCAGGTGACCCAGTACTTC. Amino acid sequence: CASRLGQGQVTQYF.

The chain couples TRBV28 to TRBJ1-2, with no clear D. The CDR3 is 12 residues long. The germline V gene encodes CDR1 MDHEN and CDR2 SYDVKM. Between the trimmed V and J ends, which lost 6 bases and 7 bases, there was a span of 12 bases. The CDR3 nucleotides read TGTGCCAGCAGGCCTAAACTGAGTGGCTACACCTTC. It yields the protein CASRPKLSGYTF.

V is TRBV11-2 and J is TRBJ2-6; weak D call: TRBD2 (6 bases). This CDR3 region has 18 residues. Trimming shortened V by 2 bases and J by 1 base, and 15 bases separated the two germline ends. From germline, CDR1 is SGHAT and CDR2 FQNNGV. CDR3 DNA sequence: TGTGCCAGCAGCTTAACATTCCCTCGGGGGTCTGGGGCCAACGTCCTGACTTTC. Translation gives CASSLTFPRGSGANVLTF.

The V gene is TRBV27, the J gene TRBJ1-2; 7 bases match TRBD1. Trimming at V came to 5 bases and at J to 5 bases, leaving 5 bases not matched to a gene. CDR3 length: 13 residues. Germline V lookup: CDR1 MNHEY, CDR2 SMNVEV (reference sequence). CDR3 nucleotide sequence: TGTGCCAGCAGTCGAGGGGGCGGTTATGGCTACACCTTC. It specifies CASSRGGGYGYTF.

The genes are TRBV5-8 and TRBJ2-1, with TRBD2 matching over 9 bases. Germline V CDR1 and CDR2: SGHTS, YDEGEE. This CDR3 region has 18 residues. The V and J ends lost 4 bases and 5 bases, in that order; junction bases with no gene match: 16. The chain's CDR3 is CASSPFPLPGLADNEQFF. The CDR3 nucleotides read TGTGCCAGCAGCCCTTTCCCCCTTCCGGGACTAGCTGACAATGAGCAGTTCTTC.

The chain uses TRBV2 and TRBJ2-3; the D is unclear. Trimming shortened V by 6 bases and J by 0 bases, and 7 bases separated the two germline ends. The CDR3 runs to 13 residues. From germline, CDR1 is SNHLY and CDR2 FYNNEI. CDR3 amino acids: CASSSYSTDTQYF. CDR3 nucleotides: TGTGCCAGCAGCTCATACAGCACAGATACGCAGTATTTT.

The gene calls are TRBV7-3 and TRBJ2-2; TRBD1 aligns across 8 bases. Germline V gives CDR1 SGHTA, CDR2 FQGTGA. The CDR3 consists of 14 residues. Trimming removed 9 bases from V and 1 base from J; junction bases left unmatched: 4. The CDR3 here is CASRGQGNTGELFF. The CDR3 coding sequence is TGTGCCAGTCGCGGACAGGGGAACACCGGGGAGCTGTTTTTT.

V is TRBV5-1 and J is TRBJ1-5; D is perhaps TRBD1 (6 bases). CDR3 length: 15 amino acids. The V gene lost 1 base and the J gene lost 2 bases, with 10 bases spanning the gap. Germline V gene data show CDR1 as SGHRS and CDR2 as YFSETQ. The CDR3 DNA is TGCGCCAGCAGCTTGACAGGGCTAGGCAATCAGCCCCAGCATTTT. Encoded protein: CASSLTGLGNQPQHF.

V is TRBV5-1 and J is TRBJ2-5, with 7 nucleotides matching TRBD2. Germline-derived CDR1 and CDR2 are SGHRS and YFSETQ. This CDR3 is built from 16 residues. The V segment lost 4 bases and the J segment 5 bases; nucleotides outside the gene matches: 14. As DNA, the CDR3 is TGCGCCAGCAGCCTGGGGAGCACTAGCGCGGGGGAGACCCAGTACTTC. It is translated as CASSLGSTSAGETQYF.

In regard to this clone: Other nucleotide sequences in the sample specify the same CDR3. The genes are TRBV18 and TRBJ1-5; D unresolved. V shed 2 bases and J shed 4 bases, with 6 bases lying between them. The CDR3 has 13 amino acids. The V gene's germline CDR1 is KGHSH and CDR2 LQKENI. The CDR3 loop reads CASSPDENQPQHF. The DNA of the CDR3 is TGTGCCAGCTCACCAGACGAAAATCAGCCCCAGCATTTT. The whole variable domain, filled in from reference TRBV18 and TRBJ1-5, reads NAGVMQNPRHLVRRRGQEARLRCSPMKGHSHVYWYRQLPEEGLKFMVYLQKENIIDESGMPKERFSAEFPKEGPSILRIQQVVRGDSAAYFCASSPDENQPQHFGDGTRLSIL.

The CDR3 loop is CAWSVFGGAQPQHF. As DNA, the CDR3 is TGTGCCTGGAGTGTGTTTGGGGGCGCCCAGCCCCAGCATTTT. V gene TRBV30 combines with J gene TRBJ1-5, with D perhaps matching TRBD1 (6 bases). CDR1 and CDR2 (germline): GTSNPN, SVGIG (reference sequence). Trimming left V 0 bases short and J 7 bases short, with 13 bases between. The CDR3 has 14 amino acids.

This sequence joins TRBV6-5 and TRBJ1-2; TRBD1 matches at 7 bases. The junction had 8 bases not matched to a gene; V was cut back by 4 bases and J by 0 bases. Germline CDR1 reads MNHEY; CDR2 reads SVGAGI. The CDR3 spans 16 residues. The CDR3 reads CASSFTSTGPNYGYTF. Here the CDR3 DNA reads TGTGCCAGCAGTTTTACGTCGACAGGGCCTAACTATGGCTACACCTTC.

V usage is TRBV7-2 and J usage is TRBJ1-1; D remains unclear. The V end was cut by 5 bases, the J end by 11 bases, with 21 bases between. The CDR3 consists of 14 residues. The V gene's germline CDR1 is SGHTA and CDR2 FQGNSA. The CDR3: CASSGPTVISDAFF. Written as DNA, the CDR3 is TGTGCCAGCAGCGGGCCGACGGTTATTTCCGACGCTTTCTTT.

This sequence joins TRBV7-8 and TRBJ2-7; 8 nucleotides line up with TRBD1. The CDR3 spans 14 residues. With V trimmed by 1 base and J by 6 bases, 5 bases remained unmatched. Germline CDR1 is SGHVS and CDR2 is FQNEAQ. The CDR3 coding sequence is TGTGCCAGCAGCTTAGGACGGACAGGGCTCGAGCAGTACTTC. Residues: CASSLGRTGLEQYF.

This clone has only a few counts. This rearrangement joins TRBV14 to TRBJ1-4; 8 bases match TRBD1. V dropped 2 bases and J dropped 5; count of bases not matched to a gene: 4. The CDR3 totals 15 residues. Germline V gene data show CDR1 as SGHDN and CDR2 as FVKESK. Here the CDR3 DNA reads TGTGCCAGCAGCCAATCGACAGGGGCAAATGAAAAACTGTTTTTT. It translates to CASSQSTGANEKLFF. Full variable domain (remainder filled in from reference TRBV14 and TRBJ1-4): EAGVTQFPSHSVIEKGQTVTLRCDPISGHDNLYWYRRVMGKEIKFLLHFVKESKQDESGMPNNRFLAERTGGTYSTLKVQPAELEDSGVYFCASSQSTGANEKLFFGSGTQLSVL.

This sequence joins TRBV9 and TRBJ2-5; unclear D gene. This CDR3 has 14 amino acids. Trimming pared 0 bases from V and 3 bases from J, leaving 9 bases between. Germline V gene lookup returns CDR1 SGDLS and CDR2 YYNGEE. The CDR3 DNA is TGTGCCAGCAGCGTAGGGCAAGCCGAAGAGACCCAGTACTTC. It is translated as CASSVGQAEETQYF. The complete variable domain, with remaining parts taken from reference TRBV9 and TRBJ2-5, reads DSGVTQTPKHLITATGQRVTLRCSPRSGDLSVYWYQQSLDQGLQFLIQYYNGEERAKGNILERFSAQQFPDLHSELNLSSLELGDSALYFCASSVGQAEETQYFGPGTRLLVL.